The present T cell receptor (beta chain) was sequenced within a study of PD-L1 blockade in urothelial cancer. Study in general: The median T cell count in blood samples was more than 110,000. Overall study findings and caveats: Durable benefit accompanied greater 3-week expansion of tumor-associated blood clones.

This CDR3 is 16 amino acids long. Between the trimmed V and J ends, which lost 5 bases and 0 bases, there was a span of 14 bases. Per germline, CDR1 KGHSH and CDR2 LQKENI. The table came from immunoSEQ multiplex PCR; TCRdb's copy has only in-frame clones and leaves some out. The data contain 53,000 or so clones, 86% of them singletons. To note about this clone: Antigen: not known.

This specimen consisted of PBMCs, obtained around atezolizumab (anti-PD-L1) treatment. This TCR derives from a man in his 60s with urothelial cancer. This chain links TRBV18 with TRBJ1-3; D is perhaps TRBD1 (5 bases). This chain's CDR3 is CASSSSGGNSGNTIYF. The CDR3 nucleotides are TGTGCCAGCTCATCCTCCGGGGGAAACTCTGGAAACACCATATATTTT. Filled out from reference TRBV18 and TRBJ1-3, the complete variable domain reads NAGVMQNPRHLVRRRGQEARLRCSPMKGHSHVYWYRQLPEEGLKFMVYLQKENIIDESGMPKERFSAEFPKEGPSILRIQQVVRGDSAAYFCASSSSGGNSGNTIYFGEGSWLTVV.